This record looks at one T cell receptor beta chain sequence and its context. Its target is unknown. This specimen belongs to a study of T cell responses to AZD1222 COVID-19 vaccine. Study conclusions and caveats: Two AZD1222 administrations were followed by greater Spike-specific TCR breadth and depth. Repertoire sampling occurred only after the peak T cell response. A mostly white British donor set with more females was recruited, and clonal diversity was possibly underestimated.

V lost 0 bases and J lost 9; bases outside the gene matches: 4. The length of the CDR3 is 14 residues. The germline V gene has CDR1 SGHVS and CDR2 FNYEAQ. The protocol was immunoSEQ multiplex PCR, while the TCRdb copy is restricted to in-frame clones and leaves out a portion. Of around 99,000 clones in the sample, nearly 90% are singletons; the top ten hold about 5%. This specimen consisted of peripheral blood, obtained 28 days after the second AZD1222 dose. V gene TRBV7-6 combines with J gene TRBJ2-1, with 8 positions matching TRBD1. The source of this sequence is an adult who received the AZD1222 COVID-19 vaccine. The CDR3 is CASSLAGQAGEQFF. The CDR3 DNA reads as TGTGCCAGCAGCTTAGCGGGACAGGCGGGTGAGCAGTTCTTC.